A selection of T cell receptor beta chains follows, all from one sample in a study of blood T cell repertoires in COVID-19. Assay used: immunoSEQ multiplex PCR; TCRdb lists only in-frame clones, some missing. Found here are over 65,000 clones, about 81% of them singletons; the top ten hold around 9.2%. The sample taken for sequencing was peripheral blood. All receptors derive from a human donor in a cohort sampled during active COVID-19. The CDR3 runs from the conserved cysteine through the conserved F or W. D genes are given only for firm matches. A clone size is listed for some rows: how often the clone was seen (once, few, many), or a class if it is expanded.

CASSLGGSGAYNEQFF TGTGCCAGCAGCTTGGGGGGTAGCGGAGCGTACAATGAGCAGTTCTTC TRBJ2-1 16 - TRBV5-4 -
CASSLIASSSYNEQFF TGTGCCAGCAGTCTAATAGCGAGTAGCTCCTACAATGAGCAGTTCTTC TRBJ2-1 16 - TRBV28 -
CASSSGTNTITQYF TGTGCCAGCAGTTCGGGAACCAATACTATTACGCAGTATTTT TRBJ2-3 14 - TRBV7-9 -
CASSLGLAGGRETQYF TGTGCCAGCAGCTTAGGACTAGCGGGAGGGCGAGAGACCCAGTACTTC TRBJ2-5 16 TRBD2 TRBV7-2 -
CASSLDASSYNEQFF TGCGCCAGCAGCTTGGACGCCAGCTCCTACAATGAGCAGTTCTTC TRBJ2-1 15 - TRBV5-1 few
CATSASGTGYEKLFF TGTGCCACCAGCGCGAGCGGGACAGGGTATGAAAAACTGTTTTTT TRBJ1-4 15 TRBD1 TRBV15 -
CASNRGEGSPLHF TGTGCCAGCAATAGGGGGGAGGGATCACCCCTCCACTTT TRBJ1-6 13 - TRBV6-5 -
CASSPPRGFTKAFF TGTGCCAGCTCACCGCCTCGGGGTTTTACTAAAGCTTTCTTT TRBJ1-1 14 - TRBV18 -
CASSQFPGGIEAFF TGTGCCAGCAGTCAGTTCCCGGGGGGCATAGAGGCTTTCTTT TRBJ1-1 14 - TRBV7-2 -
CASSPVRARANEQFF TGTGCCAGCAGCCCCGTGAGGGCGCGGGCCAATGAGCAGTTCTTC TRBJ2-1 15 - TRBV28 -
CASSYSYEQYF TGTGCCAGCAGCTACAGCTACGAGCAGTACTTC TRBJ2-7 11 - TRBV11-3 -
CASSWDRGWNEQFF TGTGCCAGCAGCTGGGACAGGGGTTGGAATGAGCAGTTCTTC TRBJ2-1 14 TRBD1 TRBV5-4 -
CATSSGPSGRSNEQFF TGTGCCACCAGTTCCGGTCCTAGCGGGAGATCCAATGAGCAGTTCTTC TRBJ2-1 16 TRBD2 TRBV24-1 -
CASSDRGVISSGANVLTF TGCGCCAGCAGCGACCGGGGTGTAATCAGCTCTGGGGCCAACGTCCTGACTTTC TRBJ2-6 18 - TRBV4-1 -
CASSLYKNTEAFF TGTGCCAGCAGTTTATATAAGAACACTGAAGCTTTCTTT TRBJ1-1 13 - TRBV28 -
CASSSKEAARVNEQFF TGTGCCAGCAGCTCCAAGGAGGCAGCAAGGGTTAATGAGCAGTTCTTC TRBJ2-1 16 - TRBV5-4 -
CASSYSSGGLWREQFF TGTGCCAGCAGTTACTCGAGCGGGGGGCTGTGGCGTGAGCAGTTCTTC TRBJ2-1 16 TRBD2 TRBV6-2/TRBV6-3 once
CASSPGGPGNTIYF TGCGCCAGCAGTCCCGGGGGGCCTGGAAACACCATATATTTT TRBJ1-3 14 - TRBV4-1 -
CASSQRTGSGNTIYF TGTGCCAGCAGCCAAAGGACAGGGTCTGGAAACACCATATATTTT TRBJ1-3 15 TRBD1 TRBV14 -
CASSGLELTDTQYF TGTGCCAGTAGTGGATTGGAGTTAACAGATACGCAGTATTTT TRBJ2-3 14 - TRBV19 -
CASSVLAGSSYEQYF TGTGCCAGCAGCGTACTAGCGGGAAGCTCCTACGAGCAGTACTTC TRBJ2-7 15 TRBD2 TRBV27 -
CASSARELPYEQYF TGTGCCAGCAGCGCGCGGGAGTTACCCTACGAGCAGTACTTC TRBJ2-7 14 TRBD2 TRBV14 -
CASSLRTGTGGSMDYGYTF TGTGCCAGCTCACTCCGGACCGGGACAGGGGGGAGTATGGACTATGGCTACACCTTC TRBJ1-2 19 TRBD1 TRBV18 -
CATSRAGGDGYTF TGTGCCACCAGCAGGGCCGGGGGGGATGGCTACACCTTC TRBJ1-2 13 - TRBV15 -
CASQWTSNTGELFF TGCGCCAGCCAGTGGACTAGCAACACCGGGGAGCTGTTTTTT TRBJ2-2 14 TRBD2 TRBV4-1 few
CASSPVSGSIYEQYF TGTGCCAGCAGCCCGGTTAGCGGGAGTATTTACGAGCAGTACTTC TRBJ2-7 15 TRBD2 TRBV3-1/TRBV3-2 -
CASSPRTSGSYEQYF TGTGCCAGCTCACCCCGGACTAGCGGGAGCTACGAGCAGTACTTC TRBJ2-7 15 TRBD2 TRBV18 -
CSVDSDRGQDYGYTF TGCAGCGTTGACTCCGACAGGGGGCAGGACTATGGCTACACCTTC TRBJ1-2 15 TRBD1 TRBV29-1 -
CASSVDPGETQYF TGTGCCAGCAGCGTAGACCCAGGGGAGACCCAGTACTTC TRBJ2-5 13 - TRBV9 -
CASSLTGGGEAFF TGTGCCAGCAGTTTAACAGGGGGTGGCGAAGCTTTCTTT TRBJ1-1 13 TRBD1 TRBV12-3/TRBV12-4 -
CASSQVGTSGKQRITGELFF TGCGCCAGCAGCCAAGTAGGGACTAGCGGGAAGCAGAGGATCACCGGGGAGCTGTTTTTT TRBJ2-2 20 TRBD2 TRBV4-1 -